Reported below is one TCR beta chain. Its specificity is not known. Relative to the germline gene, one junction end is altered; a read error may explain this. Germline V gives CDR1 SQVTM, CDR2 ANQGSEA. CDR3 size: 13 residues. Patients showing uncontrolled infection, other autoimmune disease, pregnancy or lactation were ineligible. The PBMCs were sourced from fresh peripheral blood (more than 9 ml). This entry comes from a study of T cells in Graves' hyperthyroidism and ophthalmopathy. Study information: Initial diagnosis, before any treatment, was when peripheral blood was collected.

Study-wide findings and caveats: Most thyroid-expanded clonotypes above 0.001 were also found in blood.

The investigators amplified TCR beta CDR3 regions from RNA transcripts. A first-round RT-PCR of the TCR CDR3 used the HTBI primer set. Each CDR3 protein gets one entry after TCRdb re-called the multiplex PCR reads with MiXCR. The data contain over 700,000 distinct CDR3 sequences, more than 30% of them seen just once; the ten biggest clones take up around 10%. The sequenced sample was blood. This rearrangement joins TRBV29-1 to TRBJ2-7, with D possibly called TRBD1 or TRBD2 (5 bases each). The sequence came from a man aged 18 to 29 with Graves' hyperthyroidism. CDR3 in amino acids: CAWSVGVPYEQYF. The CDR3 region has the DNA TGTGCCTGGAGTGTGGGGGTTCCCTACGAGCAGTACTTC.